This T cell receptor (beta chain) was observed in a study of identical twins. General study findings and limits: Within cord blood, abundant beta clonotypes carried fewer insertions, but memory repertoires showed no such trend.

About this clonotype itself: Its matching antigen is unknown.

TCRdb redid the calling of the 5' RACE reads with MiXCR, one entry per CDR3 protein. Altogether some 330,000 distinct CDR3 sequences are present, 9% to 10% being singletons, with the ten largest covering under 9.5%. Germline loops: CDR1 SGHVS, CDR2 FNYEAQ. V lost 5 bases to trimming and J lost 8 bases; unmatched junction nucleotides: 16. There are 17 residues in the CDR3. This chain connects TRBV7-6 to TRBJ2-1; 9 bases are shared with TRBD2. Input material: naive T cells sorted from blood. This receptor was obtained from a woman in her 50s in good health. The CDR3 is CASSPWGAGGPPHEQFF. CDR3 nucleotides: TGTGCCAGCAGCCCCTGGGGGGCGGGAGGGCCCCCGCATGAGCAGTTCTTC.